The T cell receptor (beta chain) under discussion was sequenced for a study of T-cell memory formation after mild COVID-19. The study, taken as a whole, reports: Clones shrinking between day 15 and 85 showed a balanced CD4/CD8 split, and those that grew later tilted toward CD4+.

TCRdb itself ran the 5' RACE reads through MiXCR, one entry per CDR3 protein. The sample holds about 110,000 distinct CDR3 sequences; over 15% are singletons and the top ten take roughly 6%. CDR3 length: 13 amino acids. V lost 5 bases to trimming and J lost 8 bases; unmatched junction nucleotides: 10. The germline gives CDR1 SQVTM, CDR2 ANQGSEA. In the case of this clonotype: The antigen is not known.

This TCR was sampled from a man younger than 30 who had mild COVID-19 (a few samples of this study predate the infection). Cell type and time point are not known. The material sequenced was PBMCs or a T cell subset sorted from them (not recorded which). The V gene is TRBV29-1, the J gene TRBJ2-3, with 7 bases identical to TRBD2. The CDR3 sequence is CSVRSGVQGTQYF. DNA for the CDR3: TGCAGCGTTAGGAGCGGGGTCCAGGGTACGCAGTATTTT.